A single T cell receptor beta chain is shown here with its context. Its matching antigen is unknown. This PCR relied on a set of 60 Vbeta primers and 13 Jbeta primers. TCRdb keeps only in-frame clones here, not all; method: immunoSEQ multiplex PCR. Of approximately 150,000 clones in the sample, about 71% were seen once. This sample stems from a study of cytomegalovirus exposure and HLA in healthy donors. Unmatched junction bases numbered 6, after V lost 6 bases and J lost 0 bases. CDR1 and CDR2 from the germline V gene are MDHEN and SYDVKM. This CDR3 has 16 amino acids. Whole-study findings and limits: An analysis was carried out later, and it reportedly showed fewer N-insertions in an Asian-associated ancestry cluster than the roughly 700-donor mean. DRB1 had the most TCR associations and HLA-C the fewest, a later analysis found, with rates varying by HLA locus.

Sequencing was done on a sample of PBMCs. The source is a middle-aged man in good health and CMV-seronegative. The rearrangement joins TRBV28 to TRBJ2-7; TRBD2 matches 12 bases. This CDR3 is CASSPGLAGDSYEQYF. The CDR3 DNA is TGTGCCAGCAGCCCGGGACTAGCGGGCGACTCCTACGAGCAGTACTTC.